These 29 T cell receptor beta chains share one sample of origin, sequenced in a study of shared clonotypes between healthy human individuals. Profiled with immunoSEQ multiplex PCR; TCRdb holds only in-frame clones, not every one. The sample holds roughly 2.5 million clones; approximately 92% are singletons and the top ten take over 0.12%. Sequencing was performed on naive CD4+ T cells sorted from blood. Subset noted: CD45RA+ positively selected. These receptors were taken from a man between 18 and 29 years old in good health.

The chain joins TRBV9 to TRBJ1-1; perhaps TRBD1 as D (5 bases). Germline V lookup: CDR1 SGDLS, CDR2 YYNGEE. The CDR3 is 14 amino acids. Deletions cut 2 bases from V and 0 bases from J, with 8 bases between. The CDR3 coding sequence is TGTGCCAGCAGCGTGACAGCAATGAACACTGAAGCTTTCTTT. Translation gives CASSVTAMNTEAFF.

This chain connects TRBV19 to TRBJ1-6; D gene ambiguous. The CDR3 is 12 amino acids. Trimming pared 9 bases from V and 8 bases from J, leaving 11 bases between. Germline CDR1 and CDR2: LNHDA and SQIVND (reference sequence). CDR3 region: CARLPEHSPLHF. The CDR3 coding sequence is TGTGCCAGACTCCCAGAACATTCACCCCTCCACTTT.

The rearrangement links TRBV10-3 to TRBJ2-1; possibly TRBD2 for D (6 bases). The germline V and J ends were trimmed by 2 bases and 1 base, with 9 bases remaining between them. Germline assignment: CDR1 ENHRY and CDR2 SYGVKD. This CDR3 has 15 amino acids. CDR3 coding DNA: TGTGCCATCAGTGAGCGGGAGAGGTCCTACAATGAGCAGTTCTTC. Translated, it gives CAISERERSYNEQFF.

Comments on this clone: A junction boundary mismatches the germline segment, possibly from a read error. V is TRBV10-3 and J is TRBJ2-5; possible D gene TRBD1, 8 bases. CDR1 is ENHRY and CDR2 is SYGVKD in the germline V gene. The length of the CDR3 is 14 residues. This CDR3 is CATGEGTGSPGTDF. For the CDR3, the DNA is TGTGCCACCGGGGAGGGGACAGGTTCTCCTGGAACTGACTTC.

CDR3 sequence: CASSLVMSGSRGTQYF. CDR3 DNA: TGTGCCAGCAGCTTAGTAATGAGTGGGAGCCGGGGAACGCAGTATTTT. The J gene is TRBJ2-3, the V gene TRBV11-2; D perhaps matches TRBD2 (5 bases). The CDR3 contains 16 residues. The germline V and J ends were trimmed by 1 base and 9 bases, with 20 bases remaining between them. Germline-derived CDR1 and CDR2 are SGHAT and FQNNGV.

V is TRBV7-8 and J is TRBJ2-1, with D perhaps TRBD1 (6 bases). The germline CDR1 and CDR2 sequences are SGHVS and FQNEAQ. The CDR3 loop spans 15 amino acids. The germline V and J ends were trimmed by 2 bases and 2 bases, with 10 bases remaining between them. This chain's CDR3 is CASSLLRDTYNEQFF. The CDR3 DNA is TGTGCCAGCAGCTTACTAAGGGACACCTACAATGAGCAGTTCTTC.

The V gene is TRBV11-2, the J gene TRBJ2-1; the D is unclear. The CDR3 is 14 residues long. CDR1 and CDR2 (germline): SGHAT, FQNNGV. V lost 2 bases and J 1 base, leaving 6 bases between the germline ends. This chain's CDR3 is CASSLFGSYNEQFF. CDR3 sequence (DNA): TGTGCCAGCAGCTTATTCGGATCCTACAATGAGCAGTTCTTC.

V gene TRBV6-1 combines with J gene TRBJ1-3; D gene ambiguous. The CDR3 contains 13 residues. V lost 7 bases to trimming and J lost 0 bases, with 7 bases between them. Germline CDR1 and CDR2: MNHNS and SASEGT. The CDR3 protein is CASTRASGNTIYF. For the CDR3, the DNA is TGTGCCAGCACGAGGGCCTCTGGAAACACCATATATTTT.

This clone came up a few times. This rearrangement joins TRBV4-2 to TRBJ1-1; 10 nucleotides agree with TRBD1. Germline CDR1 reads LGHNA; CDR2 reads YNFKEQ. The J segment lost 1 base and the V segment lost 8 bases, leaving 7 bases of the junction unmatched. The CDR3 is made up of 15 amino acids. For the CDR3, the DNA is TGTGCCAGCTCCAGACAGGGGGCTTCGAACACTGAAGCTTTCTTT. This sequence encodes CASSRQGASNTEAFF.

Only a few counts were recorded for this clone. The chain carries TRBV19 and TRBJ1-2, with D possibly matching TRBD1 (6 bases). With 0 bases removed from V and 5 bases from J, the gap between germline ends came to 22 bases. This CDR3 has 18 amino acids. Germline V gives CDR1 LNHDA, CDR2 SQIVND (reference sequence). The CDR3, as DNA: TGTGCCAGTAGTATAGACGCTATCCGGACAGTGCGAACGTATGGCTACACCTTC. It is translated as CASSIDAIRTVRTYGYTF.

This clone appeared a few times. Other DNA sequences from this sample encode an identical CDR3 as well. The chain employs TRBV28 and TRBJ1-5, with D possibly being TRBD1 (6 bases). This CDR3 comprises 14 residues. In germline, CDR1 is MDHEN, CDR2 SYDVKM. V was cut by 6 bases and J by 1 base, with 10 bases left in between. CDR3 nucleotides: TGTGCCAGCAGATTGACAGGAAGCAATCAGCCCCAGCATTTT. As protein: CASRLTGSNQPQHF.

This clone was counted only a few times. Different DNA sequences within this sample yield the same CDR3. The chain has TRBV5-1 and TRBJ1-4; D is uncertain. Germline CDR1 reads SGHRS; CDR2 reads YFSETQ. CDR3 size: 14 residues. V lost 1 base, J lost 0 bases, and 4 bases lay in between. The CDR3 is CASSLSATNEKLFF. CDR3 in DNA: TGCGCCAGCAGCTTGTCCGCAACTAATGAAAAACTGTTTTTT.

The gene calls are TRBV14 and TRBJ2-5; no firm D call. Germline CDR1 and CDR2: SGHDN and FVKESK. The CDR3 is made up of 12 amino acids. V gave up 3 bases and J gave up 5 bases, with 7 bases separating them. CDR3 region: CASSHFPETQYF. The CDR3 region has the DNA TGTGCCAGCAGCCATTTTCCGGAGACCCAGTACTTC.

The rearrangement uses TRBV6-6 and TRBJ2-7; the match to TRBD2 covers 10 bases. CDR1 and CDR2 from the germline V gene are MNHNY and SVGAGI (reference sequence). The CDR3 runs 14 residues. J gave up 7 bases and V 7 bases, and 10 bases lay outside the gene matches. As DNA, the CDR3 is TGTGCCAGCACCGTGCTAGCGGGAGTGGAGGAGCAGTACTTC. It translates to CASTVLAGVEEQYF.

The DNA for the CDR3 is TGTGCCAGCAGCTCGGAATTCTACGAGCAGTACTTC. Its protein is CASSSEFYEQYF. This chain connects TRBV7-9 to TRBJ2-7; D gene unclear. The CDR3 has 12 residues. Germline CDR1 SEHNR, CDR2 FQNEAQ (reference sequence). The V and J ends lost 4 bases and 3 bases respectively, with 7 bases between them. Combining the CDR3 with reference TRBV7-9 and TRBJ2-7 gives the whole variable domain DTGVSQNPRHKITKRGQNVTFRCDPISEHNRLYWYRQTLGQGPEFLTYFQNEAQLEKSRLLSDRFSAERPKGSFSTLEIQRTEQGDSAMYLCASSSEFYEQYFGPGTRLTVT.

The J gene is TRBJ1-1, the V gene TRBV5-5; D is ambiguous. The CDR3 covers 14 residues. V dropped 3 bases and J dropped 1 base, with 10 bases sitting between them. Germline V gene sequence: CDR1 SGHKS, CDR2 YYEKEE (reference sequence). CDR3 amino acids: CASSYYQSNTEAFF. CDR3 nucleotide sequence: TGTGCCAGCAGCTACTACCAGTCGAACACTGAAGCTTTCTTT.

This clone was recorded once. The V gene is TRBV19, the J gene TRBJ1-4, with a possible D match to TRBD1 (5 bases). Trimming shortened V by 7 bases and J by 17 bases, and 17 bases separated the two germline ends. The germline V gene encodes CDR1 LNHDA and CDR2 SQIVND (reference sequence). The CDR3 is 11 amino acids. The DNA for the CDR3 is TGTGCCAGTACCGCCGGGAGGGGACCTTTTTTT. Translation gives CASTAGRGPFF. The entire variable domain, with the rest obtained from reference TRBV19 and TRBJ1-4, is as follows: DGGITQSPKYLFRKEGQNVTLSCEQNLNHDAMYWYRQDPGQGLRLIYYSQIVNDFQKGDIAEGYSVSREKKESFPLTVTSAQKNPTAFYLCASTAGRGPFFGSGTQLSVL.

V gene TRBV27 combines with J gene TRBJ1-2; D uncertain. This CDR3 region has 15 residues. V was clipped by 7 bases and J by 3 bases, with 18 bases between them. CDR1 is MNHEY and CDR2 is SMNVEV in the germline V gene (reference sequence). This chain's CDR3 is CASTRTALGDYGYTF. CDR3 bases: TGTGCCAGCACAAGGACCGCGCTCGGAGACTATGGCTACACCTTC.

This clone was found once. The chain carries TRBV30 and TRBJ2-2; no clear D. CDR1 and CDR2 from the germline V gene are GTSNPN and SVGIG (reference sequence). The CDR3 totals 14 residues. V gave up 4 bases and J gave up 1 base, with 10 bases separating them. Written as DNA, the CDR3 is TGTGCCTGGAAAGTGTCTCTGAACACCGGGGAGCTGTTTTTT. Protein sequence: CAWKVSLNTGELFF. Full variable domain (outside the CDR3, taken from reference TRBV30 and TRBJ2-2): SQTIHQWPATLVQPVGSPLSLECTVEGTSNPNLYWYRQAAGRGLQLLFYSVGIGQISSEVPQNLSASRPQDRQFILSSKKLLLSDSGFYLCAWKVSLNTGELFFGEGSRLTVL.

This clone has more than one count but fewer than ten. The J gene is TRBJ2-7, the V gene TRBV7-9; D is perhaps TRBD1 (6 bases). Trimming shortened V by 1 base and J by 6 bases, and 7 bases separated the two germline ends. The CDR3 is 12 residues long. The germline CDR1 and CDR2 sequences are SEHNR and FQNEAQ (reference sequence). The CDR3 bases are TGTGCCAGCAGCTTAGACAGGGTCGAGCAGTACTTC. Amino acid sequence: CASSLDRVEQYF.

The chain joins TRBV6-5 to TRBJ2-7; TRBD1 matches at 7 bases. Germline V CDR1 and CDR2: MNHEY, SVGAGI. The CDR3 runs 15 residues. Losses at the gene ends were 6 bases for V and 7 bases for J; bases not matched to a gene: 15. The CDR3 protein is CASSELRGNTIEQYF. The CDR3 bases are TGTGCCAGCAGCGAGCTCAGGGGGAATACGATAGAGCAGTACTTC.

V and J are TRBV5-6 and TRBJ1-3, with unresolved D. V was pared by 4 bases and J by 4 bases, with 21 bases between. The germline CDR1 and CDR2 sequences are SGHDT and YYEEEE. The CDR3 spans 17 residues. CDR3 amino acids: CASSTGSTLVLGNTIYF. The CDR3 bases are TGTGCCAGCAGCACCGGGTCAACTCTGGTTTTAGGAAACACCATATATTTT.

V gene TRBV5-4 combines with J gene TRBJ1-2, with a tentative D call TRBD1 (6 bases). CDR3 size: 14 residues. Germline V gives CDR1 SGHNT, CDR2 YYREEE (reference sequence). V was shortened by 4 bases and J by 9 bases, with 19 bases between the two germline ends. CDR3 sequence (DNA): TGTGCCAGCAGCACCGAGGGGGGACTATATAGCTACACCTTC. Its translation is CASSTEGGLYSYTF.

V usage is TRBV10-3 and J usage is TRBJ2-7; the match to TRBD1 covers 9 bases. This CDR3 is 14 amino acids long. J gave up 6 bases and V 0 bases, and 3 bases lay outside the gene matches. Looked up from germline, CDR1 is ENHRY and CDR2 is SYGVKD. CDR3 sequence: CAISESRTGAEQYF. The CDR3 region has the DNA TGTGCCATCAGTGAGTCGAGGACAGGGGCCGAGCAGTACTTC.

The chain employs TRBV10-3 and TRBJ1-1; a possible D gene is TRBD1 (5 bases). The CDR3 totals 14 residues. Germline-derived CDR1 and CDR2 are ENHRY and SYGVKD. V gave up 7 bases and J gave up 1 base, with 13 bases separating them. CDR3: CAITQGRENTEAFF. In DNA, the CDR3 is TGTGCCATCACCCAGGGACGCGAGAACACTGAAGCTTTCTTT.

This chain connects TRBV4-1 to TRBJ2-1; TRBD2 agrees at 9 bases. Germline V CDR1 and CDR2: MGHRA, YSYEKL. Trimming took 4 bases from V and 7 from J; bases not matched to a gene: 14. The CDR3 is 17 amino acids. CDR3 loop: CASSPTPGGRARNEQFF. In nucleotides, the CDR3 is TGCGCCAGCAGCCCCACTCCGGGCGGGAGGGCCCGGAATGAGCAGTTCTTC.

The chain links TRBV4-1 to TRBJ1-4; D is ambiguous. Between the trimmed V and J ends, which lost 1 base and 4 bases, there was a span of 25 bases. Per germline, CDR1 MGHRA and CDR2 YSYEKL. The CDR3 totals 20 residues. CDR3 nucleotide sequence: TGCGCCAGCAGCCAAGTCGCCCTCCCCGAACCCCTGAAACTTAATGAAAAACTGTTTTTT. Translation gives CASSQVALPEPLKLNEKLFF.

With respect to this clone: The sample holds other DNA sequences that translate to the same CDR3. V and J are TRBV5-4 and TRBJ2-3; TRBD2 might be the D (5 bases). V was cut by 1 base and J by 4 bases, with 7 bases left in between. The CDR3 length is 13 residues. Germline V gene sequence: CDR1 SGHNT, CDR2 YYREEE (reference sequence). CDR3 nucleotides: TGTGCCAGCAGCTTGTCCGGGGCAGATACGCAGTATTTT. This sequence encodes CASSLSGADTQYF.

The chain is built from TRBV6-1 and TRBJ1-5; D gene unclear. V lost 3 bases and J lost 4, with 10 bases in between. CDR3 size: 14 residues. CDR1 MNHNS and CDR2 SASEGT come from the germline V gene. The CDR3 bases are TGTGCCAGCAGTGACGTTTTCAATAATCAGCCCCAGCATTTT. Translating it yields CASSDVFNNQPQHF.